The next 21 T cell receptor beta chains were all read from a single sample in a study of Ad26.COV2.S vaccination and SARS-CoV-2 variants. The treatment here: 19 received Ad26.COV2.S at low or high dose, single or two shots; roughly 5 received placebo; per-sample allocation not given. Collection of samples fell on day 63 after the first vaccine or placebo injection. Assay used: immunoSEQ multiplex PCR; TCRdb lists only in-frame clones, some missing. The sample shows around 250,000 clones, around nine tenths of them seen only once. Sequenced here: peripheral blood, sampled in a trial of Ad26.COV2.S vaccine versus placebo. The source of these receptors is a person aged 18-60 years who received the Ad26.COV2.S COVID-19 vaccine or a placebo.

The rearrangement links TRBV14 to TRBJ2-1; D uncertain. Germline CDR1 SGHDN, CDR2 FVKESK. This CDR3 has 13 residues. The V end lost 4 bases, the J end lost 0 bases, and 4 bases lay between the germline ends. Written as DNA, the CDR3 is TGTGCCAGCAGCCCAAACTCCTACAATGAGCAGTTCTTC. Its protein is CASSPNSYNEQFF.

V usage is TRBV19 and J usage is TRBJ1-3; maybe TRBD1 (6 bases). The V gene's germline CDR1 is LNHDA and CDR2 SQIVND (reference sequence). The length of the CDR3 is 14 residues. Trimming left V 9 bases short and J 7 bases short, with 19 bases between. The CDR3 loop reads CASLNRGPWNTIYF. The CDR3 region has the DNA TGTGCCAGCCTAAATCGGGGGCCCTGGAACACCATATATTTT.

Notes on this clone: The same CDR3 can be traced to other DNA sequences in this sample. The chain uses TRBV3-1 (or the pseudogene TRBV3-2) and TRBJ1-1; D uncertain. The germline gives CDR1 LGHDT, CDR2 YNNKEL (reference sequence). V was clipped by 1 base and J by 3 bases, with 6 bases between them. The CDR3 has 13 residues. The CDR3 bases are TGTGCCAGCAGCCAAGGGGCGGACACTGAAGCTTTCTTT. As protein: CASSQGADTEAFF.

The chain recombines TRBV9 with TRBJ1-2; possible D gene TRBD1, 6 bases. The CDR3 spans 13 residues. Germline V CDR1 and CDR2: SGDLS, YYNGEE. V shed 0 bases and J shed 8 bases, with 11 bases lying between them. The CDR3 DNA reads as TGTGCCAGCAGCGTAGTAGGGGGTTCGGGCTACACCTTC. Translation: CASSVVGGSGYTF.

The chain joins TRBV4-3 to TRBJ2-7; 7 positions match TRBD2. After removal of 8 bases from V and 3 bases from J, the junction contained 10 bases not matched to a gene. The CDR3 length is 14 residues. Germline lookup yields CDR1 LGHNA and CDR2 YSLEER. The CDR3: CASSPREGSYEQYF. CDR3 nucleotide sequence: TGCGCCAGCTCGCCAAGGGAGGGTAGCTACGAGCAGTACTTC.

The genes are TRBV19 and TRBJ2-1; D is unclear. V shed 3 bases and J shed 2 bases, with 17 bases lying between them. Per germline, CDR1 LNHDA and CDR2 SQIVND (reference sequence). The CDR3 consists of 17 residues. The CDR3 region is CASSIKGWAQAYNEQFF. In nucleotides, the CDR3 is TGTGCCAGTAGTATTAAGGGCTGGGCTCAAGCCTACAATGAGCAGTTCTTC.

The chain combines TRBV4-3 with TRBJ1-3, with 10 positions matching TRBD1. V lost 8 bases, J lost 2 bases, and 6 bases stayed unmatched. The V gene's germline CDR1 is LGHNA and CDR2 YSLEER. The CDR3 contains 15 residues. The CDR3 reads CASQGTGEAGNTIYF. The CDR3 bases are TGCGCCAGCCAAGGGACAGGGGAGGCTGGAAACACCATATATTTT.

The chain uses TRBV6-5 and TRBJ2-4, with D tentatively TRBD1 (6 bases). Germline CDR1 reads MNHEY; CDR2 reads SVGAGI. The CDR3 runs 13 residues. Between the trimmed V and J ends, which lost 4 bases and 5 bases, there was a span of 9 bases. The CDR3 region has the DNA TGTGCCAGCAGTTTACAGGGCCAAAACATTCAGTACTTC. Amino acids: CASSLQGQNIQYF.

The chain has TRBV24-1 and TRBJ1-2; a possible D gene is TRBD1 (6 bases). Per germline, CDR1 KGHDR and CDR2 SFDVKD. The CDR3 spans 12 residues. V lost 4 bases and J 7 bases, leaving 9 bases between the germline ends. Here the CDR3 reads CATSETGFGYTF. The CDR3 region has the DNA TGTGCCACCAGTGAAACAGGGTTTGGCTACACCTTC.

The chain recombines TRBV4-1 with TRBJ2-3; 8 nucleotides line up with TRBD1. The CDR3 loop spans 16 amino acids. V lost 2 bases to trimming and J lost 2 bases; unmatched junction nucleotides: 6. CDR1 is MGHRA, CDR2 YSYEKL, per germline. In DNA form, the CDR3 reads TGCGCCAGCAGCCAAAAACAGGGGGTGGCCACAGATACGCAGTATTTT. Its translation: CASSQKQGVATDTQYF.

The chain is built from TRBV4-1 and TRBJ1-5; D remains unclear. CDR3 size: 16 residues. Trimming removed 5 bases at V and 1 base at J, with 15 bases between. CDR1 is MGHRA and CDR2 is YSYEKL in the germline V gene. The CDR3 coding sequence is TGCGCCAGCAGCTTCCGCCCCCTCCGGAGCAATCAGCCCCAGCATTTT. Translating gives CASSFRPLRSNQPQHF.

The V gene is TRBV11-3, the J gene TRBJ1-3, with D perhaps TRBD1 (5 bases). CDR1 is SGHNT, CDR2 YENEEA, per germline. Trimming took 4 bases from V and 2 from J, leaving 12 bases between them. The CDR3 consists of 15 residues. For the CDR3, the DNA is TGTGCCAGCAGCTCTGCCGGGACTGCTGGAAACACCATATATTTT. Translated, it gives CASSSAGTAGNTIYF. The full variable domain, completed using reference TRBV11-3 and TRBJ1-3, is EAGVVQSPRYKIIEKKQPVAFWCNPISGHNTLYWYLQNLGQGPELLIRYENEEAVDDSQLPKDRFSAERLKGVDSTLKIQPAELGDSAVYLCASSSAGTAGNTIYFGEGSWLTVV.

The chain is built from TRBV2 and TRBJ1-2; 8 nucleotides match TRBD1. This CDR3 has 14 amino acids. The germline V gene encodes CDR1 SNHLY and CDR2 FYNNEI. The V segment lost 4 bases and the J segment 3 bases; nucleotides outside the gene matches: 4. The CDR3 DNA follows: TGTGCCAGCAGTGTGGGACAGGCCCACTATGGCTACACCTTC. As protein: CASSVGQAHYGYTF. The entire variable domain, with the rest obtained from reference TRBV2 and TRBJ1-2, is as follows: EPEVTQTPSHQVTQMGQEVILRCVPISNHLYFYWYRQILGQKVEFLVSFYNNEISEKSEIFDDQFSVERPDGSNFTLKIRSTKLEDSAMYFCASSVGQAHYGYTFGSGTRLTVV.

The chain combines TRBV10-2 with TRBJ1-2; D unclear. Per germline, CDR1 WSHSY and CDR2 SAAADI. Trimming shortened V by 3 bases and J by 6 bases, and 17 bases separated the two germline ends. This CDR3 contains 15 residues. CDR3 region: CASSEEGPPLNGYTF. The CDR3 region has the DNA TGCGCCAGCAGTGAAGAGGGCCCACCATTAAATGGCTACACCTTC.

The V gene is TRBV12-3 or TRBV12-4, the J gene TRBJ1-1; D gene ambiguous. The CDR3 is made up of 11 amino acids. Trimming removed 3 bases from V and 4 bases from J, with 3 bases in between. Here the CDR3 reads CASSLSTEAFF. As DNA, the CDR3 is TGTGCCAGCAGTTTGAGCACTGAAGCTTTCTTT.

The chain combines TRBV19 with TRBJ1-1; D remains ambiguous. CDR1 is LNHDA, CDR2 SQIVND, per germline (reference sequence). This CDR3 has 14 residues. Trimming pared 3 bases from V and 1 base from J, leaving 9 bases between. The CDR3 loop is CASSIAHRNTEAFF. Here the CDR3 DNA reads TGTGCCAGTAGTATCGCACACAGGAACACTGAAGCTTTCTTT.

V and J are TRBV30 and TRBJ2-1; 9 positions agree with TRBD2. V gave up 4 bases and J gave up 0 bases; unmatched junction bases: 4. The CDR3 sequence is 15 residues long. CDR1 is GTSNPN, CDR2 SVGIG, per germline (reference sequence). In DNA, the CDR3 is TGTGCCTGGACGCGGGGGGGGAGCTCCTACAATGAGCAGTTCTTC. It is translated as CAWTRGGSSYNEQFF.

The V and J genes are TRBV5-1 and TRBJ1-6, with D possibly being TRBD1 (5 bases). With 2 bases removed from V and 6 bases from J, the gap between germline ends came to 15 bases. Germline V gene data show CDR1 as SGHRS and CDR2 as YFSETQ. This CDR3 region has 16 residues. The CDR3: CASSFGRGEGNSPLHF. The CDR3 coding sequence is TGCGCCAGCAGCTTCGGCCGGGGGGAGGGTAATTCACCCCTCCACTTT. Looking up the rest from reference TRBV5-1 and TRBJ1-6 gives the full variable domain: KAGVTQTPRYLIKTRGQQVTLSCSPISGHRSVSWYQQTPGQGLQFLFEYFSETQRNKGNFPGRFSGRQFSNSRSEMNVSTLELGDSALYLCASSFGRGEGNSPLHFGNGTRLTVT.

The chain combines TRBV4-3 with TRBJ2-2, with D possibly matching TRBD2 (6 bases). This CDR3 is 13 amino acids long. Trimming stripped 6 bases from V and 7 bases from J, with 12 bases between. The germline gives CDR1 LGHNA, CDR2 YSLEER. CDR3 DNA: TGCGCCAGCAGTCAGGAGGGGTACGGGGAGCTGTTTTTT. Translation gives CASSQEGYGELFF.

V and J are TRBV9 and TRBJ1-5; D is unclear. The CDR3 is 14 amino acids. The V and J ends lost 3 bases and 0 bases respectively, with 7 bases between them. Germline V lookup: CDR1 SGDLS, CDR2 YYNGEE. This CDR3 reads CASSADYSNQPQHF. The CDR3 DNA follows: TGTGCCAGCAGCGCAGACTATAGCAATCAGCCCCAGCATTTT.

The rearrangement links TRBV18 to TRBJ2-5, with 7 positions matching TRBD1. The CDR3 is 14 residues long. The V and J ends lost 3 bases and 1 base, in that order; junction bases with no gene match: 2. In germline, CDR1 is KGHSH, CDR2 LQKENI. CDR3 loop: CASSPTGSQETQYF. The CDR3, as DNA: TGTGCCAGCTCACCGACAGGGTCCCAAGAGACCCAGTACTTC.